The source of this T cell receptor (beta chain) is a study of beta chain features in type 1 diabetes. Turning to the study itself: Examined across all samples were roughly 110,000,000 sorted cells.

Markers CD45RO/CCR7/CD25/CD127/CD95/CD27 served to sort CD4+ naive, central memory, regulatory and stem cell-like memory cells. Every bit of the isolated RNA underwent reverse transcription, so sequencing read expressed TCRB transcripts. Profiled with immunoSEQ multiplex PCR; TCRdb holds only in-frame clones, not every one. This sample carries 300,000 to 400,000 clones, 11% of them seen once, and the ten largest clones take about 0.014%. The CDR3 loop spans 13 amino acids. The V gene's germline CDR1 is MGHRA and CDR2 YSYEKL. The V end lost 3 bases, the J end lost 12 bases, and 15 bases lay between the germline ends.

The sequence was obtained from a woman in her 30s in good health. The rearrangement links TRBV4-1 to TRBJ2-1, with TRBD2 as a possible D gene (5 bases). The sequencing sample was made of naive CD4+ T cells from blood. CDR3 sequence (DNA): TGCGCCAGCAGCCATCCTGAGGGAGTAACGCAGTTCTTC. Its protein is CASSHPEGVTQFF.